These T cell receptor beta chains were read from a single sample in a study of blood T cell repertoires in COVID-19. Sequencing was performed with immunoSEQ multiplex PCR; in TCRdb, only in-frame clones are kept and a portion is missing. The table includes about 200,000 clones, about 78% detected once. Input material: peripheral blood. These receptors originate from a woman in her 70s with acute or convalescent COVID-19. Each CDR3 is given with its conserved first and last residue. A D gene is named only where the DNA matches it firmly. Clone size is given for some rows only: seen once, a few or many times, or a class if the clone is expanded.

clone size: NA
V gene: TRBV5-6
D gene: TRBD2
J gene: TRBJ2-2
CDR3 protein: CASSKRTSGTNTGELFF
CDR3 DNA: TGTGCCAGCAGCAAAAGGACTAGCGGGACGAACACCGGGGAGCTGTTTTTT

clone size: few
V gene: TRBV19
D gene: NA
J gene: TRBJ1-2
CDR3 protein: CASSIGGGYTF
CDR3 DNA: TGTGCCAGTAGTATAGGGGGCGGCTACACCTTC

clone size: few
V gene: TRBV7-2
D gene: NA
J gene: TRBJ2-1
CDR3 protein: CASSLTSGQEQFF
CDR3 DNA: TGTGCCAGCAGCCTGACATCCGGACAGGAGCAGTTCTTC

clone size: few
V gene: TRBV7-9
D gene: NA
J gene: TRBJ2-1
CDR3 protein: CASRSGGLGQFF
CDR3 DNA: TGTGCCAGCAGATCAGGGGGACTGGGGCAATTCTTC

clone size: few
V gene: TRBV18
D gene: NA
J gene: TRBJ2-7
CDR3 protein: CASSPSSSYEQYF
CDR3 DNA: TGTGCCAGCTCACCATCGAGCTCCTACGAGCAGTACTTC

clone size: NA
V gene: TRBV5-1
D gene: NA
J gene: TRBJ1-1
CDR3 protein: CASSSDSDMNTEAFF
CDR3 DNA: TGCGCCAGCAGTTCTGACAGCGATATGAACACTGAAGCTTTCTTT

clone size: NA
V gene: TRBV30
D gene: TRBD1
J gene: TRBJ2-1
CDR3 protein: CAWTEGGQGAWEQFF
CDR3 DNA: TGTGCCTGGACCGAGGGGGGACAGGGGGCTTGGGAGCAGTTCTTC

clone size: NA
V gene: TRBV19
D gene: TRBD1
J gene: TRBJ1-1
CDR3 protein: CASSPRTGGLRAFF
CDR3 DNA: TGTGCCAGTAGTCCAAGGACAGGGGGCCTGCGTGCTTTCTTT

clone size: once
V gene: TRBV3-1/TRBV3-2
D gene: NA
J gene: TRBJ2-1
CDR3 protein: CASSQMVAWSPIVDEQFF
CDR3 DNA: TGTGCCAGCAGCCAAATGGTGGCTTGGAGCCCGATTGTGGATGAGCAGTTCTTC

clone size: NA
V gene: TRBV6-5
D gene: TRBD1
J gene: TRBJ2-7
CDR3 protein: CASSRQGTLSYEQYF
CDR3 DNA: TGTGCCAGCAGTAGACAGGGGACCCTCTCCTACGAGCAGTACTTC

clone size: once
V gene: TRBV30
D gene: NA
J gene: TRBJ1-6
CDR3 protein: CAWTGATLWRPLHF
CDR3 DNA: TGTGCCTGGACAGGGGCCACTTTGTGGCGACCCCTCCACTTT

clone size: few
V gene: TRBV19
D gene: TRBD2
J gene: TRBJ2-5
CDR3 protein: CASSPRLAGGLETQYF
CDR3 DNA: TGTGCCAGTAGTCCCCGACTAGCGGGAGGGTTGGAGACCCAGTACTTC

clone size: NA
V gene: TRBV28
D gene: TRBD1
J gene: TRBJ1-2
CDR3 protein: CASSALPGGYGYTF
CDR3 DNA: TGTGCCAGCAGTGCCCTTCCAGGGGGCTATGGCTACACCTTC